This TCR beta chain was observed in a study of blood T cell repertoires in COVID-19. About the study: Sites in the United States, Italy and Spain provided acute and convalescent COVID-19 samples. Sources were T cells, B-cell-depleted T cells, or PBMCs; the material itself was cDNA or gDNA.

The authors' processing: It was from reference gene primer amplification that nucleated cell counts were estimated. Sequencing was performed with immunoSEQ multiplex PCR; in TCRdb, only in-frame clones are kept and a portion is missing. For V, J and clone size, that table is used; D and trimming come from the DNA. The sample includes roughly 100,000 clones, about 89% seen only once; the top ten take around 10%. V was pared by 0 bases and J by 6 bases, with 7 bases of the junction left unmatched. Germline V gene lookup returns CDR1 LGHDT and CDR2 YNNKEL (reference sequence). This CDR3 is built from 17 residues.

The genes are TRBV3-1 (or the pseudogene TRBV3-2) and TRBJ1-6, with 8 positions matching TRBD1. This receptor was taken from a woman aged 25 to 45 with acute or convalescent COVID-19. Sequencing was carried out using peripheral blood. CDR3 loop: CASSQDSGGVGNSPLHF. CDR3 DNA: TGTGCCAGCAGCCAAGATTCAGGGGGCGTAGGTAATTCACCCCTCCACTTT.